The clone carrying this T cell receptor beta chain has a handful of counts. Its specificity is not known. The sample belongs to a study of CD8 T cells in ankylosing spondylitis. TCRdb fed the 5' RACE reads into MiXCR, producing one record per CDR3 protein. The repertoire includes some 90,000 distinct CDR3 sequences, around 27% of them detected once, and around three fifths sits in the top ten. Points from the study as a whole: Seven or eight highly homologous variants formed a TCR beta motif that appeared characteristic of ankylosing spondylitis blood.

V lost 4 bases to trimming and J lost 3 bases; unmatched junction nucleotides: 12. Germline CDR1 and CDR2: SGHAT and FQDESV (reference sequence). This CDR3 comprises 18 residues. Material: blood, either unsorted or a sorted T cell fraction (not recorded which). This chain uses TRBV11-1 with TRBJ2-1, with 10 positions matching TRBD2. The TCR sequence derives from a male donor with ankylosing spondylitis or in good health (not recorded which). CDR3 DNA sequence: TGTGCCAGCAGCTATAGAACAGCGGGAGGGTCAAACTACAATGAGCAGTTCTTC. Amino acids: CASSYRTAGGSNYNEQFF. The whole variable domain, filled in from reference TRBV11-1 and TRBJ2-1, reads EAEVAQSPRYKITEKSQAVAFWCDPISGHATLYWYRQILGQGPELLVQFQDESVVDDSQLPKDRFSAERLKGVDSTLKIQPAELGDSAMYLCASSYRTAGGSNYNEQFFGPGTRLTVL.